Listed below are T cell receptor beta chains from one sample, sequenced in a study of cytomegalovirus exposure and HLA in healthy donors. Assay used: immunoSEQ multiplex PCR; TCRdb lists only in-frame clones, some missing. The table includes around 130,000 clones, approximately 78% detected once. The sample taken for sequencing was PBMCs. These receptors all come from a woman in her thirties or forties in good health and CMV-seropositive. CDR3s include the opening cysteine and the closing phenylalanine or tryptophan. Each record gives: D gene, V gene, CDR3 protein. A D gene is named only where the DNA matches it firmly.

>TRBD2|TRBV29-1
CSVESPSGSSYEQYF
>NA|TRBV15
CATSRDLWTEYGKLFF
>NA|TRBV7-3
CASSLSGGPDTQYF
>NA|TRBV6-1
CASSVGNTEAFF
>TRBD2|TRBV11-3
CASSHGTSGRWGNEQFF
>NA|TRBV18
CASSPPLQQHYTEELFF
>NA|TRBV11-2
CADRTGSTEAFF
>TRBD1|TRBV19
CASRPRTGSSCGYTF
>TRBD2|TRBV18
CASSQSGGAYEQYF
>TRBD1|TRBV19
CASSAQGAWQPQHF
>NA|TRBV28
CASESPSSYNEQFF
>TRBD2|TRBV29-1
CSVGRGGRETQYF
>TRBD1|TRBV6-6
CASSSPGQPYNEQFF
>NA|TRBV2
CASSVWTKQETQYF
>TRBD1|TRBV14
CASSQDRTGMIYPNEQFF
>NA|TRBV10-1
CASSATGIWNEQYF
>TRBD1|TRBV29-1
CSVEDRAGGSYEQYF
>NA|TRBV4-3
CASSYGTLSEQYF
>TRBD1|TRBV27
CASATGGPYNEQFF
>NA|TRBV9
CASSSQGGTGELFF
>TRBD2|TRBV5-1
CASSLDPGAGGPTGELFF
>TRBD2|TRBV27
CASSLSRPSGGETQYF
>TRBD2|TRBV13
CASSQSVPGGHADTQYF
>NA|TRBV6-1
CASSEALAAENIQYF
>NA|TRBV7-9
CASSLESSGSGNTIYF
>NA|TRBV5-1
CASSLGGINEKLFF
>TRBD2|TRBV7-2
CASSSTSGISYEQYF
>TRBD2|TRBV5-1
CASSLTVRGGAGEQFF
>NA|TRBV7-3
CASSLTGGSGNTIYF
>TRBD2|TRBV25-1
CASSTGTSSYNEQFF
>TRBD1|TRBV5-1
CASSRDARQGSNEQFF
>TRBD1|TRBV19
CATMQEFGDRATNEKLFF
>TRBD1|TRBV5-1
CASSLGQGVGEQYF
>NA|TRBV5-1
CASSLGTFTLLDTEAFF
>NA|TRBV7-2
CASSLAGQVSYNEQFF
>TRBD2|TRBV9
CASSVALGLAEITDTQYF
>TRBD2|TRBV4-3
CASSQEAGGSYEQYF
>NA|TRBV5-6
CASSVWVAGNTGELFF
>NA|TRBV10-3
CAISSGQETQYF
>NA|TRBV9
CASSRSRDYGYTF